This T cell receptor (delta chain) was obtained from a study of delta chains in infants with herpesvirus infections (dated by TCRdb to the early 2020s). Regarding the complete study: The study prospectively followed a Ugandan infant birth cohort from birth to characterize gammadelta T cell responses to primary cytomegalovirus (CMV) infection. In infants who were infected with CMV after birth, the study searched for a public fetal Vdelta1/Vgamma8 gammadelta TCR clonotype. gammadelta TCRs were sequenced from PBMC obtained from around 18 CMV-infected infants (one congenitally infected) and 7 or 8 CMV-uninfected infants for whom sufficient sample was available. By approximate age, the infant blood samples fell into groups of 1.5, 4, 8 and 12 months. Previously published Belgian fetal and cord blood gammadelta TCR data were included only for comparison and were not generated in this cohort. Paper-wide results and their limitations: A small sample size and the lack of race- or environment-matched controls were noted by the authors, because CMV is acquired by nearly all Ugandans before adulthood. Public-clonotype frequency among Vdelta1 cells appeared to be inversely correlated with age at infection and was observed to decay rapidly, seemingly without persisting beyond two to three months. The public clonotype was found only at the first time point after infection and was absent in uninfected infants and in those infected after 120 days. Of approximately 19 CMV-infected infants, several carried the public Vdelta1 clonotype: the congenitally infected infant plus three who were infected postnatally before 120 days of age. In CMV-uninfected infants, the public clonotype might still be present but below the detection limit.

Library generation was performed with RT-PCR. To generate TCR cDNA, RNA from PBMC was reverse transcribed using SuperScript II together with primers specific for the gamma chain and the delta chain. After purification with AMPure XP beads, the cDNA was amplified and indexed with Illumina adapters using the Nextera XT Index Kit. An Illumina MiSeq with a V2 300-cycle kit was used to sequence the gammadelta TCR libraries. The authors' pipeline ran thus. Using MiXCR v2.1.12, CDR3 sequences were assembled, and reads were mapped onto D, J and V genes obtained from GenBank. VDJtools v1.2.1 was used to perform repertoire analyses of the CDR3 clonotypes. Clone calls in TCRdb were regenerated from the public reads with CATT, after which identical DNA sequences shared one row. Here the V and J calls rest on TCRdb's processing, not on the authors' analysis. The sample table lists more than 700 delta-chain clones, less than 40% of them with a count of one. Roughly 21% of the sample rests with the top ten.

CDR1 GEAIGNYY and CDR2 EKD were looked up in the germline V gene. The V end loses 0 bases and the J end loses 0 bases, and a stretch of 11 bases separates them. Including the terminal cysteine and phenylalanine, the CDR3 comprises 18 residues. Left in the record is the CDR3 DNA by itself, 54 bases read in frame from the first base. This clone was seen a handful of times. The antigen this receptor binds is unknown. A far larger clone lies a single base away; this is likely a read error. In Kampala, Uganda, pregnant women receiving prenatal care were recruited and their infants were enrolled, and documentation of maternal HIV status was required. Home visits to families took place weekly, and collection of infant clinical information, oral swabs and peripheral blood began at 6 weeks of age and was repeated every 4 months after that. Blood was collected in heparin tubes, and PBMC were isolated by Ficoll-Paque density gradient centrifugation and cryopreserved.

The chain was built from TRDV2 and TRDJ3; a tentative D match to TRDD3 spans 6 bases. The starting material was peripheral blood, obtained at time point 1 of longitudinal follow-up. This clonotype was obtained from a human donor who was a Ugandan infant, either HIV-exposed or HIV-unexposed (not recorded which). The CDR3 is CACDTWGSGSWDTRQMFF. The nucleotides read TGTGCCTGTGACACCTGGGGGTCCGGCTCCTGGGACACCCGACAGATGTTTTTC.